This T cell receptor beta chain was profiled in a study of blood T cells in healthy people across ages (dated by TCRdb to between 2014 and 2017). Background for the entire study: Template switching captured roughly one uniquely barcoded TCR beta cDNA molecule per two T cells in model experiments. Using deep sequencing normalized with unique cDNA molecular identifiers, the study measured how TCR beta repertoire diversity changes with age. The donors were split into four age groups: young (average around 17 years), middle-aged (39), aged (around 67) and long-lived (approximately 89). To avoid experimental bias, donors of different ages were randomly spread across the sequencing lanes. Using the same blood draw, the study looked at two additional independent replicas of 1 million unique cDNA reads for two donors, one aged 18 to 30 and the other aged 80 or older.

This clonotype was recorded at least ten times. What antigen it recognizes has not been identified. No much larger clonotype is one base removed from it; base qualities were not supplied. Spanning cysteine to phenylalanine, the CDR3 consists of 16 amino acids. The retained sequence is limited to the CDR3, 48 bases, with the frame set at the first base. Reading the germline V gene gives CDR1 SQVTM and CDR2 ANQGSEA. Trimming removed 3 bases from V and 4 bases from J; the gene matches leave 10 bases unexplained. Broader findings and caveats from the paper: Estimates of total diversity from one million sequenced T cells were regarded as lower bounds and underestimates. Compared with the aged group, the long-lived group had more naive CD4+ T cells, fewer expanded clones and increased TCR diversity, a pattern suggesting age selection. Since profiling was done on bulk unsorted PBMCs, naive and antigen-experienced compartments could not be conclusively compared. Observed TCR beta diversity per million T cells fell roughly linearly with age, and a significant reduction was already apparent by age about 43. A strong correlation was found between observed TCR beta diversity and the percentage of naive T cells measured by flow cytometry. The CMV infection status of donors was not known, potentially confounding age-related changes in expanded clonotypes.

The donors were roughly 38 Caucasian individuals from Russia, aged roughly 6 to 100 years, who were systemically healthy. Around 9.8 milliliters of peripheral blood were collected from each donor into EDTA-treated Vacutainer tubes. PBMCs were isolated by Ficoll-Paque density-gradient centrifugation, with at least 6.5 million obtained per sample. Total RNA was extracted from PBMCs with Trizol reagent, with at least 5.5 micrograms obtained per sample. Naive CD45RAhigh/CD27high T cell percentages were measured by flow cytometry on a PBMC aliquot from every donor. Receptor libraries were prepared by 5' RACE. Sequencing was performed on an Illumina HiSeq 2500. The second PCR ran for about 6 to 12 cycles and used a J-beta primer mix along with a sample-barcoded 5' primer. Each TCR beta cDNA molecule received a unique molecular identifier from a template-switch 5' adaptor carrying 12 random nucleotides. At least 2.5 million CDR3-containing paired-end reads were obtained from each sample. All of the RNA was converted into first-strand cDNA using the Mint cDNA synthesis kit, with a TRBC-specific oligonucleotide serving as the primer. Following uracil-DNA glycosylase treatment, a first 18-cycle PCR with universal primers M1SS and BC2_uni_R was performed on all cDNA. Per the authors' processing: Normalization of each sample was performed by random selection of 1 million high-quality reads, each carrying a distinct molecular identifier. Instead of being binned into consensus sequences, reads that shared molecular identifiers were thrown out. CDR3 identification, clonotype clustering and error correction used MiTCR with a Q25 quality threshold and the strictest error-elimination algorithm. A nonparametric unseen species model with Euler transformation was used to estimate a lower bound on total TCR beta diversity. TCRdb reanalyzed the raw reads on its own, using fastp at Q25 for trimming and MiXCR for clone calling, and kept in-frame beta chains. Each entry is one CDR3 protein sequence, shown with its most common DNA and genes. The authors' filters were not applied to this entry. The sample table holds roughly 700,000 distinct CDR3 sequences, of which around 49% were seen once. The ten largest clones take up approximately 32% of the sample.

Recombination connected TRBV29-1 to TRBJ2-1, with 9 bases aligning to TRBD2. The clonotype comes from a woman aged 55 to 70 in good health. The sample comprised blood. Here is the DNA: TGCAGCGTTGATTCTCCGACTAGCGGCCTTTACAATGAGCAGTTCTTC. Translation gives CSVDSPTSGLYNEQFF.